Below, 12 T cell receptor beta chains from the same sample are listed, as sequenced in a study of cytomegalovirus exposure and HLA in healthy donors. The study ran its PCR with 60 Vbeta and 13 Jbeta primers. Libraries were prepared by immunoSEQ multiplex PCR; TCRdb keeps only in-frame clonotypes and omits some of them. The table has 200,000 to 250,000 clones, 75% to 90% seen once. The sample taken for sequencing was PBMCs. The source of these receptors is a woman aged 40 to 49 in good health and CMV-seronegative.

This clone is a singleton in its sample. V gene TRBV30 combines with J gene TRBJ2-3; 11 bases line up with TRBD1. The V and J ends lost 2 bases and 8 bases, in that order; junction bases with no gene match: 6. From germline, CDR1 is GTSNPN and CDR2 SVGIG (reference sequence). The CDR3 is made up of 14 amino acids. In DNA form, the CDR3 reads TGTGCCTGGAGTCCCGGACAGGGGGCCTGTACGCAGTATTTT. Encoded protein: CAWSPGQGACTQYF.

The chain recombines TRBV6-5 with TRBJ1-2; 8 bases are a match to TRBD1. The CDR3 totals 13 residues. V gave up 6 bases and J gave up 7 bases; unmatched junction bases: 7. Germline V CDR1 and CDR2: MNHEY, SVGAGI. The CDR3 bases are TGTGCCAGCAGGTCGGACAGGGCTACTGGCTACACCTTC. Its translation is CASRSDRATGYTF.

This clone was found once. The J gene is TRBJ1-2, the V gene TRBV1; no DNA check was done on the table's D call, TRBD1. TRBV1 is marked as a pseudogene. The CDR3 spans 16 residues. The CDR3 sequence: CTSSPFVHTGGFGYTF. In nucleotides, the CDR3 is TGCACCAGCAGCCCCTTCGTACACACAGGGGGTTTTGGATACACCTTC.

The V and J genes are TRBV6-1 and TRBJ2-7; D is undetermined. Trimming pared 5 bases from V and 3 bases from J, leaving 11 bases between. The CDR3 runs 13 residues. Germline CDR1 is MNHNS and CDR2 is SASEGT. Here the CDR3 reads CASSRHRFYEQYF. The CDR3 nucleotides read TGTGCCAGCAGTCGGCACAGATTCTACGAGCAGTACTTC.

This chain uses TRBV28 with TRBJ2-3, with D uncertain. CDR3 length: 12 residues. V shed 3 bases and J shed 2 bases, with 3 bases lying between them. Germline loops: CDR1 MDHEN, CDR2 SYDVKM. For the CDR3, the DNA is TGTGCCAGCAGTTTCTACACAGATACGCAGTATTTT. Protein product: CASSFYTDTQYF.

The chain links TRBV7-9 to TRBJ1-5; the D is unclear. With 5 bases removed from V and 7 bases from J, the gap between germline ends came to 12 bases. The CDR3 has 13 residues. Per the germline V gene, CDR1 is SEHNR and CDR2 is FQNEAQ (reference sequence). CDR3 sequence: CASSPQEGQPQHF. The CDR3 DNA reads TGTGCCAGCAGCCCCCAGGAGGGACAGCCCCAGCATTTT.

The chain carries TRBV4-1 and TRBJ2-1; TRBD2 agrees at 11 bases. Germline CDR1 and CDR2: MGHRA and YSYEKL. The CDR3 extends over 16 amino acids. J gave up 5 bases and V 3 bases, and 6 bases lay outside the gene matches. Here the CDR3 DNA reads TGCGCCAGCAGCCACTTTAGCGGGAGGGCTGACAATGAGCAGTTCTTC. Protein product: CASSHFSGRADNEQFF.

V gene TRBV27 combines with J gene TRBJ2-7; D possibly corresponds to TRBD2 (5 bases). CDR3 size: 12 residues. Germline assignment: CDR1 MNHEY and CDR2 SMNVEV (reference sequence). The V end was cut by 9 bases, the J end by 2 bases, with 11 bases between. The CDR3 protein is CASSADAYEQYF. The CDR3 coding sequence is TGTGCCAGTTCAGCGGATGCCTACGAGCAGTACTTC.

The V and J genes are TRBV5-8 and TRBJ2-7; 12 bases map to TRBD1. J was trimmed by 9 bases and V by 3 bases; bases with no gene match: 7. Germline loops: CDR1 SGHTS, CDR2 YDEGEE. The CDR3 length is 14 residues. The DNA for the CDR3 is TGTGCCAGCAGCTGGGACCGGGACAGGGGGCGGCAGTACTTC. The encoded protein is CASSWDRDRGRQYF.

This sequence joins TRBV11-3 and TRBJ2-3, with 14 positions matching TRBD2. With V trimmed by 3 bases and J by 6 bases, 5 bases remained unmatched. CDR1 is SGHNT, CDR2 YENEEA, per germline. The CDR3 consists of 16 residues. The DNA of the CDR3 is TGTGCCAGCAGCTTGGGACTAGCGGGGGTTAAGGATACGCAGTATTTT. Translating gives CASSLGLAGVKDTQYF.

This clone is a singleton in its sample. The junction departs from the called germline gene at one end, perhaps through a read error. V and J are TRBV7-2 and TRBJ2-1, with D possibly being TRBD2 (6 bases). The V gene's germline CDR1 is SGHTA and CDR2 FQGNSA. This CDR3 spans 14 amino acids. The DNA of the CDR3 is TGTGCCAGCAGCCTAGCCGGGACTTCCCCTGAGCAGTTCTTC. Translation: CASSLAGTSPEQFF.

V and J are TRBV7-3 and TRBJ2-2; TRBD2 agrees at 8 bases. The CDR3 sequence is 15 residues long. Per the germline V gene, CDR1 is SGHTA and CDR2 is FQGTGA. Losses at the gene ends were 5 bases for V and 5 bases for J; bases not matched to a gene: 7. The CDR3 spells CASSLGTSKTGELFF. DNA for the CDR3: TGTGCCAGCAGCCTCGGGACTAGTAAAACCGGGGAGCTGTTTTTT.